Presented here are 11 T cell receptor beta chains from one specimen sequenced in a study of T cell responses to AZD1222 COVID-19 vaccine. Assay: immunoSEQ multiplex PCR; the TCRdb copy retains only in-frame clones and omits some. The sample shows about 81,000 clones, around 83% of them seen only once. Sequenced here: peripheral blood, sampled 28 days after the second AZD1222 dose. The receptors originated from an adult who received the AZD1222 COVID-19 vaccine.

This chain joins TRBV10-3 and TRBJ1-1; 9 bases fit TRBD1. Germline CDR1 and CDR2: ENHRY and SYGVKD. CDR3 length equals 15 residues. The J segment lost 2 bases and the V segment lost 4 bases, leaving 5 bases of the junction unmatched. The CDR3 region has the DNA TGTGCCATCAGTGCCGGGACAGGGTTTAACACTGAAGCTTTCTTT. Protein product: CAISAGTGFNTEAFF.

The rearrangement links TRBV5-6 to TRBJ1-5; D is perhaps TRBD1 (5 bases). V was shortened by 2 bases and J by 6 bases, with 18 bases between the two germline ends. The CDR3 extends over 16 amino acids. The germline V gene has CDR1 SGHDT and CDR2 YYEEEE. CDR3 sequence: CASSFGSGRAAQPQHF. CDR3 in DNA: TGTGCCAGCAGCTTTGGAAGTGGCAGGGCGGCTCAGCCCCAGCATTTT.

This clone appeared a single time. This chain connects TRBV4-2 to TRBJ2-5; TRBD2 matches at 7 bases. Germline V gene data show CDR1 as LGHNA and CDR2 as YNFKEQ. The CDR3 loop spans 16 amino acids. The V segment lost 0 bases and the J segment 4 bases; nucleotides outside the gene matches: 8. This chain's CDR3 is CASSQEIRRERETQYF. The CDR3 DNA is TGTGCCAGCAGCCAAGAAATTAGGCGGGAGCGAGAGACCCAGTACTTC.

The rearrangement joins TRBV9 to TRBJ2-1, with D possibly matching TRBD1 (5 bases). Trimming shortened V by 4 bases and J by 4 bases, and 18 bases separated the two germline ends. Germline CDR1 reads SGDLS; CDR2 reads YYNGEE. This CDR3 contains 16 residues. The CDR3 DNA follows: TGTGCCAGCAGCCCCCGACAGAATACACTGTACAATGAGCAGTTCTTC. Its translation: CASSPRQNTLYNEQFF.

This sequence joins TRBV30 and TRBJ1-6; D ambiguous. Germline loops: CDR1 GTSNPN, CDR2 SVGIG (reference sequence). The length of the CDR3 is 14 residues. V shed 2 bases and J shed 2 bases, with 7 bases lying between them. The CDR3 nucleotides are TGTGCCTGGAGTCAAGGGACCTATAATTCACCCCTCCACTTT. Amino acid sequence: CAWSQGTYNSPLHF.

The chain recombines TRBV7-9 with TRBJ1-4; no firm D call. The germline gives CDR1 SEHNR, CDR2 FQNEAQ (reference sequence). V shed 4 bases and J shed 8 bases, with 17 bases lying between them. The CDR3 contains 15 residues. The CDR3 sequence is CASSSQGLDGEKLFF. In nucleotides, the CDR3 is TGTGCCAGCAGCTCCCAAGGACTCGATGGAGAAAAACTGTTTTTT.

The rearrangement links TRBV4-1 to TRBJ2-1; 8 bases agree with TRBD2. Germline V CDR1 and CDR2: MGHRA, YSYEKL. This CDR3 region has 19 residues. V was pared by 3 bases and J by 5 bases, with 18 bases of the junction left unmatched. CDR3 DNA: TGCGCCAGCAGCCAGAGGGCAATTGCTAGGGCGGGAGGCCACAATGAGCAGTTCTTC. Its translation: CASSQRAIARAGGHNEQFF.

The rearrangement uses TRBV15 and TRBJ1-5, with D unresolved. Germline V gene lookup returns CDR1 LNHNV and CDR2 YYDKDF (reference sequence). The CDR3 totals 13 residues. V shed 3 bases and J shed 6 bases, with 9 bases lying between them. This CDR3 is CATSSLLFQPQHF. The DNA for the CDR3 is TGTGCCACCAGCAGCCTACTTTTTCAGCCCCAGCATTTT.

The chain has TRBV6-5 and TRBJ1-2; the match to TRBD1 covers 7 bases. V was pared by 5 bases and J by 8 bases, with 14 bases of the junction left unmatched. This CDR3 contains 15 residues. Per germline, CDR1 MNHEY and CDR2 SVGAGI. CDR3 amino acids: CASSPQGGELRGYTF. CDR3 sequence (DNA): TGTGCCAGCAGTCCCCAGGGGGGGGAGCTTAGAGGCTACACCTTC.

This chain connects TRBV7-2 to TRBJ2-7; D is possibly TRBD1 (8 bases). Trimming pared 4 bases from V and 3 bases from J, leaving 16 bases between. CDR1 and CDR2 (germline): SGHTA, FQGNSA. The CDR3 consists of 15 residues. In DNA, the CDR3 is TGTGCCAGCAGCTCCCAGACAGGGGAGGGCTACGAGCAGTACTTC. The encoded protein is CASSSQTGEGYEQYF.

The chain is built from TRBV5-8 and TRBJ2-7; 9 bases agree with TRBD1. Trimming at V came to 0 bases and at J to 1 base, leaving 2 bases not matched to a gene. Germline assignment: CDR1 SGHTS and CDR2 YDEGEE. There are 15 residues in the CDR3. CDR3 bases: TGTGCCAGCAGCTTGGCTGGGACAGGGTCCTACGAGCAGTACTTC. Its translation is CASSLAGTGSYEQYF. Combining the CDR3 with reference TRBV5-8 and TRBJ2-7 gives the whole variable domain EAGVTQSPTHLIKTRGQQATLRCSPISGHTSVYWYQQALGLGLQFLLWYDEGEERNRGNFPPRFSGRQFPNYSSELNVNALELEDSALYLCASSLAGTGSYEQYFGPGTRLTVT.